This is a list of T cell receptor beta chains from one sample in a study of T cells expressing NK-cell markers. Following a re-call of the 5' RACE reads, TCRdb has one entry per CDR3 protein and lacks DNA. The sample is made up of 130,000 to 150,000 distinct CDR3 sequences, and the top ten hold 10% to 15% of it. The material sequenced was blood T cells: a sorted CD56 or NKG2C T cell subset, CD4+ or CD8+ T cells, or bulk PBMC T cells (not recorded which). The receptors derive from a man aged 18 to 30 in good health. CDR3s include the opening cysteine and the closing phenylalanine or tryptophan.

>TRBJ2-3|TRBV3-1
CASSQDLVGRATDTQYF
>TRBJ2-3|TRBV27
CASSLSPLSTDTQYF
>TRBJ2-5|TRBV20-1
CSARDLGQETQYF
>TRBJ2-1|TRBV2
CASTDETSGRAVEQFF
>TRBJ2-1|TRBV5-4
CASMVGSEQFF
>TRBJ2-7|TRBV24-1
CATAEPGSYEQYF
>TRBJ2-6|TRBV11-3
CASSSRGGSGANVLTF
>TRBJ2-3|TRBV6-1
CASSDTNTGADTQYF
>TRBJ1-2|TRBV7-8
CASSSAGTYGYTF
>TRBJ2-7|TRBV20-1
CSARPIGQGDYEQYF
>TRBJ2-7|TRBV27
CASSFTGTGTFWEQYF
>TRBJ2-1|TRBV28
CASRIQKFSSYNEQFF
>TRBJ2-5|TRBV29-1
CSVEEGWGTGPQGETQYF
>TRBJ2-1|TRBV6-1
CASSKSGLAGPGTYNEQFF
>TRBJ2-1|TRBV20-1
CSARVPVPGLAGEQFF
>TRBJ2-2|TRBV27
CASSFLSPDTGELFF
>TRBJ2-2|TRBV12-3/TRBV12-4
CASSLDGRNTGELFF
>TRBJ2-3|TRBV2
CASSEETGLADTQYF
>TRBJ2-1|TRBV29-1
CSVELGGTYNEQFF
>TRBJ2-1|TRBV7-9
CASSLSAGVQNEQFF
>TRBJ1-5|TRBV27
CASSLMGPGDKGENSNQPQHF
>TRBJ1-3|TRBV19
CASSEPLGNTIYF
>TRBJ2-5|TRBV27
CASSTLAGGPSLDQETQYF
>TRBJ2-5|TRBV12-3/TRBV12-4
CASSDLLAAQETQYF
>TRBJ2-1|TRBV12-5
CASGLGQGADNEQFF
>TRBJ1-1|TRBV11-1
CASSEISGGHTEAFF
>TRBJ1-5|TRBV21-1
CASSKVSGGGQPQHF
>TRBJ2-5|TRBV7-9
CASSPKARETQYF
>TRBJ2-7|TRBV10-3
CAISESVSGSLAYEQYF
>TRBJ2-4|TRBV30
CAWRDLGKNIQYF
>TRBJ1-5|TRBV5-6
CASSLAAKGSNQPQHF
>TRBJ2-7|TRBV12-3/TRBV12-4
CASSFGGTVEQYF
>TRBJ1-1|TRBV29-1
CSVALGGTEAFF
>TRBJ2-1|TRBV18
CASSPRPGTSYNEQFF
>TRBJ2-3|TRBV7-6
CASSLGHGTSTDTQYF
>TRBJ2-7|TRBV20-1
CSAPPTGTKFYEQYF
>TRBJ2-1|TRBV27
CASSLSALNEQFF
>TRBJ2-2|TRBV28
CASSFRLDNTGELFF
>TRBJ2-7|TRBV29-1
CSALTDYEQYF
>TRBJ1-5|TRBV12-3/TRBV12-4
CASSKNTDNSNQPQHF
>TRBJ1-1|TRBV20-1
CSVRPGTTEAFF
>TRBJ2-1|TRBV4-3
CASSQGPGSYNEQFF
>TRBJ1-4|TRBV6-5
CASSYNGEKLFF
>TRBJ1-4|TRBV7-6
CASSPGREKLFF
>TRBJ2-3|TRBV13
CASSAGGGIRGTDTQYF
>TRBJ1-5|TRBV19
CASTGRAGNQPQHF
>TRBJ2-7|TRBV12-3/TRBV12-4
CASRDGTAYEQYF
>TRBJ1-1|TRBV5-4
CASSLLGPDTEAFF
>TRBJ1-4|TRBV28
CASLGYTNEKLFF
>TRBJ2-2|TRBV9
CASSVAGGPSGELFF
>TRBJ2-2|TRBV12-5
CASGFARGRAGELFF
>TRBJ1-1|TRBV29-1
CSVAGGNTEAFF
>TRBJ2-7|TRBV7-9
CASSLGSAEQYF